This is a list of T cell receptor beta chains from one sample in a study of blood T cell repertoires in COVID-19. Profiling relied on immunoSEQ multiplex PCR, and the TCRdb table lists in-frame clones only, not all of them. The sample lists about 260,000 clones, 86% occurring once. Material for sequencing was peripheral blood. The receptors shown here come from a man in his late teens or twenties with active or convalescent COVID-19. The CDR3 runs from the conserved cysteine through the conserved F or W. The D gene is left open where the match is weak. Size tells how often a clone was seen (once, few, many) or the class of an expanded clone, and some rows leave it out.

clone_size | d_call | j_call | cdr3_length | v_call | cdr3_nt | cdr3_aa
. | TRBD2 | TRBJ2-7 | 14 | TRBV5-1 | TGCGCCAGCAGCTTATCAGCGGGGGTCTACGAGCAGTACTTC | CASSLSAGVYEQYF
. | TRBD2 | TRBJ2-6 | 18 | TRBV6-1 | TGTGCCAGCAGTGAAGCTTGGGGGGGGAGCTCTGGGGCCAACGTCCTGACTTTC | CASSEAWGGSSGANVLTF
. | . | TRBJ2-3 | 16 | TRBV9 | TGTGCCAGCAGCCCCCGGACAGCCATCGGCACAGATACGCAGTATTTT | CASSPRTAIGTDTQYF
. | . | TRBJ2-1 | 14 | TRBV27 | TGTGCCAGCAGTCTGGGGGGAGCCTACAATGAGCAGTTCTTC | CASSLGGAYNEQFF
. | . | TRBJ1-2 | 13 | TRBV24-1 | TGTGCCACCAGTGATCCACCCGACACCAGCTACACCTTC | CATSDPPDTSYTF
. | TRBD1 | TRBJ1-1 | 15 | TRBV3-1/TRBV3-2 | TGTGCCAGCAGCCATTCCGGGACAGGGGGGGATGAAGCTTTCTTT | CASSHSGTGGDEAFF
. | . | TRBJ1-5 | 15 | TRBV10-3 | TGTGCCATCAGTGGGGACACGCGGAGCAATCAGCCCCAGCATTTT | CAISGDTRSNQPQHF
. | . | TRBJ1-5 | 15 | TRBV5-8 | TGTGCCAGCAGTTCGGGGGGACGGGACAATCAGCCCCAGCATTTT | CASSSGGRDNQPQHF
. | . | TRBJ1-3 | 15 | TRBV28 | TGTGCCAGCAGTGGCACGAGGGCCTCTGGAAACACCATATATTTT | CASSGTRASGNTIYF
. | TRBD1 | TRBJ1-1 | 15 | TRBV4-1 | TGCGCCAGCAGCCGCGGGGACAGGGGGAACACTGAAGCTTTCTTT | CASSRGDRGNTEAFF
. | . | TRBJ1-1 | 14 | TRBV27 | TGTGCCAGCACTCAGTCAGGGTTGTTCACTGAAGCTTTCTTT | CASTQSGLFTEAFF
. | TRBD2 | TRBJ2-7 | 15 | TRBV5-1 | TGCGCCAGCAGCTTGACTAGCGGGAGCTCCTACGAGCAGTACTTC | CASSLTSGSSYEQYF
. | TRBD1 | TRBJ2-2 | 15 | TRBV29-1 | TGCAGCGTTGATTCCGGGACAGCGAACACCGGGGAGCTGTTTTTT | CSVDSGTANTGELFF
. | . | TRBJ1-6 | 14 | TRBV25-1 | TGTGCCAGCACCTCGGGGGAAAGCCTTTCACCCCTCCACTTT | CASTSGESLSPLHF
. | . | TRBJ2-7 | 16 | TRBV27 | TGTGCCAGCAGTTTGCCCAACTACAGGGAAAGCTACGAGCAGTACTTC | CASSLPNYRESYEQYF
. | TRBD1 | TRBJ1-2 | 13 | TRBV7-8 | TGTGCCAGCGGGGTAGACAGGGAAGATGGCTACACCTTC | CASGVDREDGYTF
. | TRBD1 | TRBJ1-2 | 15 | TRBV6-5 | TGTGCCAGCAGTTTTCGGACAGGGCGGCTGGATGGCTACACCTTC | CASSFRTGRLDGYTF
. | . | TRBJ2-1 | 12 | TRBV6-5 | TGTGCCAGCGGGGGGACCAGAGATGAGCAGTTCTTC | CASGGTRDEQFF
. | . | TRBJ1-6 | 13 | TRBV7-3 | TGTGCCAGCAGCTTAGGGGGGAATTCACCCCTCCACTTT | CASSLGGNSPLHF
. | TRBD2 | TRBJ2-2 | 16 | TRBV5-1 | TGCGCCAGCAGCTTGGGACTAGCGACAGGCACCGGGGAGCTGTTTTTT | CASSLGLATGTGELFF
. | TRBD1 | TRBJ1-5 | 14 | TRBV2 | TGTGCCAGCAGAGAGACAGGGTGGCGGCAGCCCCAGCATTTT | CASRETGWRQPQHF
. | . | TRBJ2-2 | 14 | TRBV7-9 | TGTGCCAGCAGCTTCGACAGGTACACCGGGGAGCTGTTTTTT | CASSFDRYTGELFF
once | . | TRBJ2-2 | 14 | TRBV5-1 | TGCGCCAGCAGCTTAGACAGGCCCGGCGGGGAGCTGTTTTTT | CASSLDRPGGELFF
few | . | TRBJ2-2 | 15 | TRBV30 | TGTGCCTGGAGCGCCGACTTCCGGGGAACCGGGGAGCTGTTTTTT | CAWSADFRGTGELFF
once | . | TRBJ1-1 | 12 | TRBV19 | TGTGCCAGTAAGTGGGGCCAACGTGAAGCTTTCTTT | CASKWGQREAFF
. | . | TRBJ2-5 | 13 | TRBV5-1 | TGCGCCAGCAGCTCGGGCGGAGGAGAGACCCAGTACTTC | CASSSGGGETQYF
. | . | TRBJ2-2 | 13 | TRBV19 | TGTGCCAGTAGTATCACACCGACCGGGGAGCTGTTTTTT | CASSITPTGELFF
. | TRBD1 | TRBJ1-5 | 15 | TRBV5-1 | TGCGCCAGCAGCTTAGGGGGCCTTAGCAATCAGCCCCAGCATTTT | CASSLGGLSNQPQHF
. | . | TRBJ1-3 | 14 | TRBV29-1 | TGCAGCGTTGTTCGCGATTCCTCTGGAAACACCATATATTTT | CSVVRDSSGNTIYF
. | TRBD1 | TRBJ1-3 | 15 | TRBV10-3 | TGTGCCATTACAGGGGGTATCTCCTCTGGAAACACCATATATTTT | CAITGGISSGNTIYF
once | . | TRBJ1-3 | 14 | TRBV6-1 | TGTGCCAGCAGTGAAGCCCACTCTGGAAACACCATATATTTT | CASSEAHSGNTIYF
. | TRBD2 | TRBJ2-5 | 14 | TRBV5-1 | TGCGCCAGCAGCTTGGGTCGGGGAGGGGAGACCCAGTACTTC | CASSLGRGGETQYF
. | TRBD2 | TRBJ2-5 | 15 | TRBV5-1 | TGCGCCAGCAGCCCGGACGGGACTAGCCCTAAGACCCAGTACTTC | CASSPDGTSPKTQYF
. | . | TRBJ2-7 | 15 | TRBV7-6 | TGTGCCAGCAGCTTAGTCCCAGACAGGTCCTACGAGCAGTACTTC | CASSLVPDRSYEQYF
few | . | TRBJ2-7 | 11 | TRBV2 | TGTGCCAGCAGTGCCCGCTACGAGCAGTACTTC | CASSARYEQYF
once | . | TRBJ2-1 | 15 | TRBV11-3 | TGTGCCAGCAGCTTAAGGGCTAGCGAGTACAATGAGCAGTTCTTC | CASSLRASEYNEQFF
once | . | TRBJ2-2 | 17 | TRBV28 | TGTGCCAGCAGTTTAGACGCGGCTCCAATCCACACCGGGGAGCTGTTTTTT | CASSLDAAPIHTGELFF
few | . | TRBJ1-2 | 14 | TRBV2 | TGTGCCAGCGGGGGGGGCGGAGATATCTATGGCTACACCTTC | CASGGGGDIYGYTF
. | TRBD1 | TRBJ1-5 | 13 | TRBV19 | TGTGCCAGTAGGGACAGGGACAGTCAGCCCCAGCATTTT | CASRDRDSQPQHF
. | . | TRBJ2-5 | 14 | TRBV9 | TGTGCCAGCAGCGTAGGTCCAGGGCGGGAGACCCAGTACTTC | CASSVGPGRETQYF
once | . | TRBJ1-5 | 15 | TRBV4-2 | TGTGCCAGCAGCATATTGGTTGGAGAGCCTCAGCCCCAGCATTTT | CASSILVGEPQPQHF
once | . | TRBJ2-1 | 19 | TRBV27 | TGTGCCAGCAGTCATTTACACTCCGCCGGGACACGCTCCTACAATGAGCAGTTCTTC | CASSHLHSAGTRSYNEQFF
. | TRBD2 | TRBJ2-7 | 15 | TRBV2 | TGTGCCAGCAGTGCCGGGCCTAGCGGGAGTTACGAGCAGTACTTC | CASSAGPSGSYEQYF
. | . | TRBJ1-6 | 11 | TRBV30 | TGTGCCTGGAGTGTCGAGAGACCCCTCCACTTT | CAWSVERPLHF
once | . | TRBJ1-5 | 14 | TRBV18 | TGTGCCAGCTCACCAGAGGGCAGCAATCAGCCCCAGCATTTT | CASSPEGSNQPQHF
. | TRBD2 | TRBJ2-1 | 16 | TRBV5-1 | TGCGCCAGCAGCGCAACTAGCGACTTCTCCTACAATGAGCAGTTCTTC | CASSATSDFSYNEQFF
few | . | TRBJ2-7 | 14 | TRBV28 | TGTGCCAGCAGGTGGGCTAGCCGGGGGAGAGAGCAGTACTTC | CASRWASRGREQYF
. | . | TRBJ2-2 | 13 | TRBV5-5 | TGTGCCAGCAGCCCAACAGAGTTCGGGGAGCTGTTTTTT | CASSPTEFGELFF
. | TRBD1 | TRBJ2-1 | 15 | TRBV7-9 | TGTGCCAGCAGCTGGGGACAGGGGGATGGGGATGAGCAGTTCTTC | CASSWGQGDGDEQFF